A selection of T cell receptor beta chains follows, all from one sample in a study of OX40 agonist ivuxolimab in advanced cancers. Assay: immunoSEQ multiplex PCR; the TCRdb copy retains only in-frame clones and omits some. Of tens of thousands of clones listed, about 85% are singletons. This material consisted of CD4+ or CD8+ T cells sorted from blood, taken in a trial of the OX40 agonist ivuxolimab. All receptors derive from an adult with an advanced solid tumor such as melanoma, head and neck, liver or kidney cancer. Both conserved end residues are part of each CDR3. D genes are given only for firm matches. The listing skips clone size in some rows; elsewhere it reads once, few, many or a size class.

V	D	J	size	CDR3	DNA
TRBV28	NA	TRBJ2-7	few	CASGKGDLYEQYF	TGTGCCAGCGGGAAGGGGGACTTGTACGAGCAGTACTTC
TRBV6-6	TRBD2	TRBJ2-1	NA	CASSYSLGRGYNEQFF	TGTGCCAGCAGTTACTCATTGGGGAGGGGCTACAATGAGCAGTTCTTC
TRBV5-1	TRBD1	TRBJ2-2	NA	CASSLVTGGYGELFF	TGCGCCAGCAGCTTGGTGACAGGGGGGTACGGGGAGCTGTTTTTT
TRBV6-1	TRBD1	TRBJ2-5	NA	CASSRTGEFLETQYF	TGTGCCAGCAGTAGGACAGGGGAGTTTCTGGAGACCCAGTACTTC
TRBV7-2	NA	TRBJ2-1	NA	CASSLGEVGYNEQFF	TGTGCCAGCAGCTTGGGAGAGGTTGGCTACAATGAGCAGTTCTTC
TRBV7-9	NA	TRBJ2-7	NA	CASSLSLDEQYF	TGTGCCAGCAGCTTAAGCCTTGACGAGCAGTACTTC
TRBV5-1	TRBD2	TRBJ2-3	once	CASSLGLAGTDTQYF	TGCGCCAGCAGCTTGGGTCTAGCGGGAACAGATACGCAGTATTTT
TRBV5-1	NA	TRBJ1-2	NA	CASSQNNYGYTF	TGCGCCAGCAGCCAAAATAACTATGGCTACACCTTC
TRBV5-1	NA	TRBJ2-7	NA	CASSLSPSYEQYF	TGCGCCAGCAGCTTGTCACCATCCTACGAGCAGTACTTC
TRBV5-4	TRBD1	TRBJ1-1	NA	CASTGQGASEAFF	TGTGCCAGCACCGGGCAGGGGGCTTCTGAAGCTTTCTTT
TRBV10-3	NA	TRBJ2-7	few	CAISESSSVHEQYF	TGTGCCATCAGTGAATCTAGTAGTGTTCACGAGCAGTACTTC
TRBV10-3	NA	TRBJ1-5	NA	CAAHGRSNQPQHF	TGTGCCGCTCACGGGCGGAGCAATCAGCCCCAGCATTTT
TRBV9	NA	TRBJ2-2	NA	CASSVARANTGELFF	TGTGCCAGCAGCGTAGCTCGAGCGAACACCGGGGAGCTGTTTTTT
TRBV5-4	NA	TRBJ2-1	NA	CASSWAYNEQFF	TGTGCCAGCAGCTGGGCCTACAATGAGCAGTTCTTC
TRBV7-9	TRBD1	TRBJ2-1	NA	CASSHPGQGGGEQFF	TGTGCCAGCAGCCATCCGGGACAGGGTGGGGGTGAGCAGTTCTTC
TRBV5-8	NA	TRBJ2-5	NA	CASSLRLGRTGETQYF	TGTGCCAGCAGCTTACGACTTGGGAGGACCGGGGAGACCCAGTACTTC
TRBV7-2	TRBD1	TRBJ1-5	NA	CASDPTGGNGNQPQHF	TGTGCCAGCGACCCTACAGGGGGCAATGGCAATCAGCCCCAGCATTTT
TRBV7-9	NA	TRBJ2-1	NA	CASSPGFF	TGTGCCAGCAGCCCAGGGTTCTTC
TRBV25-1	NA	TRBJ1-4	few	CASSEPRREEKLFF	TGTGCCAGCAGTGAACCTCGACGGGAAGAAAAACTGTTTTTT
TRBV5-1	TRBD1	TRBJ2-3	NA	CASSLGTGDDTQYF	TGCGCCAGCAGCTTGGGGACAGGGGACGATACGCAGTATTTT
TRBV6-1	TRBD1	TRBJ2-2	NA	CASSPTGVGELFF	TGTGCCAGCAGTCCGACAGGGGTCGGGGAGCTGTTTTTT
TRBV7-8	NA	TRBJ1-1	once	CASSRVLGDTEAFF	TGTGCCAGCAGTAGGGTCCTGGGTGACACTGAAGCTTTCTTT
TRBV5-4	TRBD2	TRBJ2-1	once	CASSLGVWGSGSGNEQFF	TGTGCCAGCAGCCTAGGGGTCTGGGGGAGCGGGAGTGGTAATGAGCAGTTCTTC
TRBV6-6	NA	TRBJ2-5	NA	CASSYGFGELETQYF	TGTGCCAGCAGTTACGGTTTCGGGGAGTTGGAGACCCAGTACTTC
TRBV27	TRBD1	TRBJ1-2	NA	CASSLKPGIEGAGGYTF	TGTGCCAGCAGTTTAAAACCCGGGATAGAGGGGGCAGGAGGCTACACCTTC
TRBV4-1	NA	TRBJ1-2	NA	CASSQGEGEANYGYTF	TGCGCCAGCAGCCAAGGGGAGGGGGAAGCTAACTATGGCTACACCTTC